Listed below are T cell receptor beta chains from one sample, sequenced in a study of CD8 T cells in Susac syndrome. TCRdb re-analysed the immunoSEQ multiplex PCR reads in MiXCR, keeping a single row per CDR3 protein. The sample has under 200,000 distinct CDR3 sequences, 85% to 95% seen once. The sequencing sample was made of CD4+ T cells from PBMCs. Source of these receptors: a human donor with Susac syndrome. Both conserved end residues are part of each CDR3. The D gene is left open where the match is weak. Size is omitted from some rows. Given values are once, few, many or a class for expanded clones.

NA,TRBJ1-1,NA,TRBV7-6,TGTGCCAGCAGCTTAAATTTTGGACAGATGAACACTGAAGCTTTCTTT,CASSLNFGQMNTEAFF
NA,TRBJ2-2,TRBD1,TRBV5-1,TGCGCCAGCAGCTTGGGGGGACAGCTCACCGGGGAGCTGTTTTTT,CASSLGGQLTGELFF
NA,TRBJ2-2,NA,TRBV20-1,TGCAGTGCTAGAGATACGGGGGGCGGCACCGGGGAGCTGTTTTTT,CSARDTGGGTGELFF
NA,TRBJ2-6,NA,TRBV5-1,TGCGCCAGCAGCAACACAGTCTCTGGGGCCAACGTCCTGACTTTC,CASSNTVSGANVLTF
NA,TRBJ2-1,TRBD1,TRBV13,TGTGCCAGCAGCTTAAGACAGGGGTTGGATGAGCAGTTCTTC,CASSLRQGLDEQFF
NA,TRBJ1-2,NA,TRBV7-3,TGTGCCAGCAGCTTAATTAACAGGGAAGGCTATGGCTACACCTTC,CASSLINREGYGYTF
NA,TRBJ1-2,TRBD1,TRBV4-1,TGCGCCAGCAGCCAAGGGACAGGGATCTATGGCTACACCTTC,CASSQGTGIYGYTF
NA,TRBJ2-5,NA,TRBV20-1,TGCAGTGCTAGAATTCGGAGCCAAGAGACCCAGTACTTC,CSARIRSQETQYF
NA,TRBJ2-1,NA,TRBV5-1,TGCGCCAGCAGCGGGACTGAGTTCTACAATGAGCAGTTCTTC,CASSGTEFYNEQFF
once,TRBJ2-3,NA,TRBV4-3,TGCGCCAGCAGCCAAGGGTTACAGCCCAGCACAGATACGCAGTATTTT,CASSQGLQPSTDTQYF
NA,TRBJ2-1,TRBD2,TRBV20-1,TGCAGTGCTCAAACGACTAGCGGGGGGGCCGATGAGCAGTTCTTC,CSAQTTSGGADEQFF
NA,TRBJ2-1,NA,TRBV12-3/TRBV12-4,TGTGCCAGCAGTTATTATCGGGACGGCTACAATGAGCAGTTCTTC,CASSYYRDGYNEQFF
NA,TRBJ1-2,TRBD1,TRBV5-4,TGTGCCAGCAGCTTGCAGGGGGCGGCGTATGGCTACACCTTC,CASSLQGAAYGYTF
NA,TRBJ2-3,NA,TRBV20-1,TGCAGTGCTAGGCGGCAAACTGATACGCAGTATTTT,CSARRQTDTQYF
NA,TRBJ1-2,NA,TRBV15,TGTGCCACCAGCAGAGACCCAGGGGAAGGCTATGGCTACACCTTC,CATSRDPGEGYGYTF
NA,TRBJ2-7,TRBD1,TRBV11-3,TGTGCCAGCAGCTTAAAGGCACCGGGACAGGGGACCTACGAGCAGTACTTC,CASSLKAPGQGTYEQYF
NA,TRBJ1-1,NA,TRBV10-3,TGTGCCATCAGTGAGGAGACCGACGAAGCTTTCTTT,CAISEETDEAFF
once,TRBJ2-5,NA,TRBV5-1,TGCGCCAGCAGCCAACAAGGAGCGGAGGGAGAGACCCAGTACTTC,CASSQQGAEGETQYF
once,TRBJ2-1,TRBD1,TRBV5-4,TGTGCCAGCAGCGTGGACAGGGCGTCCTACAATGAGCAGTTCTTC,CASSVDRASYNEQFF
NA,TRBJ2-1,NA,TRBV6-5,TGTGCCAGCAGCCGGGGAGATGAGCAGTTCTTC,CASSRGDEQFF
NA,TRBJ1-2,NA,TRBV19,TGTGCCAGTAGCCGGGACGGGAGGGTCTATGGCTACACCTTC,CASSRDGRVYGYTF
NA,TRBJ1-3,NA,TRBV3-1,TGTGCCAGCAGCCAAGTATCGGGAAACACCATATATTTT,CASSQVSGNTIYF